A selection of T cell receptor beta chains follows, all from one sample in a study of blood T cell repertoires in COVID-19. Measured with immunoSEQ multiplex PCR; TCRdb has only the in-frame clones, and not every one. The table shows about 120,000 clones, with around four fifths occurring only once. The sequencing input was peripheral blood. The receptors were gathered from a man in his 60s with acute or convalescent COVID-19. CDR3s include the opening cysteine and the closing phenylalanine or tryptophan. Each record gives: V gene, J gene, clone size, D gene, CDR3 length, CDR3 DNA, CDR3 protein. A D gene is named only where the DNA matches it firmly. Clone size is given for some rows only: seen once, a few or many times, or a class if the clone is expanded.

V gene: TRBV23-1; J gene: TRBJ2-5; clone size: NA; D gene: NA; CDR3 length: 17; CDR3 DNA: TGCGCCAGTCCCCCGGGGGACCCAGGGGGTCTTCAAGAGACCCAGTACTTC; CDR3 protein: CASPPGDPGGLQETQYF
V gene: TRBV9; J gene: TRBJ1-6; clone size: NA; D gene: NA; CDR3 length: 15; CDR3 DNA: TGTGCCAGCAGCGTACTGCCGGGGGGTTCCGATCCCCTCCACTTT; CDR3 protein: CASSVLPGGSDPLHF
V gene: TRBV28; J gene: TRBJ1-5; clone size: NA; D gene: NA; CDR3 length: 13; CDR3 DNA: TGTGCCAGCAGGGGCGGGGGCAATCAGCCCCAGCATTTT; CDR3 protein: CASRGGGNQPQHF
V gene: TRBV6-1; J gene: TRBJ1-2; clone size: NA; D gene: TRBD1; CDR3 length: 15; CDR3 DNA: TGTGCCAGCAGTGAGGGGACAGGGGCCAACTATGGCTACACCTTC; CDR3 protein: CASSEGTGANYGYTF
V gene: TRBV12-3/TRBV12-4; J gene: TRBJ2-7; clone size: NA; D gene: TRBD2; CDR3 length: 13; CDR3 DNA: TGTGCCAGCAGTTTACACGGGGGGTACGAGCAGTACTTC; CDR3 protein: CASSLHGGYEQYF
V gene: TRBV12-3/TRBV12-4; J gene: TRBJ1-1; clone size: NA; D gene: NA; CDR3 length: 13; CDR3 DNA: TGTGCCAGCACCTGGGGGGGGAGCACTGAAGCTTTCTTT; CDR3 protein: CASTWGGSTEAFF
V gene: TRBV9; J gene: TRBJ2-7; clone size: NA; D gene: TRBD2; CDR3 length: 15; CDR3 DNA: TGTGCCAGCAGCGTAGGCGGGGGACCAGGAAACGAGCAGTACTTC; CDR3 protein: CASSVGGGPGNEQYF
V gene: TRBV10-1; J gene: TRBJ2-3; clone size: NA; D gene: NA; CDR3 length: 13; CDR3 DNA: TGCGCCAGCAGTGCGCAGCGGGCAGATACGCAGTATTTT; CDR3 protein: CASSAQRADTQYF
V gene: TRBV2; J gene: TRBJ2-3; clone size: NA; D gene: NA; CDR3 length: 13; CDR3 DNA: TGTGCCACCCACCGGGACTTCACAGATACGCAGTATTTT; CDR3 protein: CATHRDFTDTQYF
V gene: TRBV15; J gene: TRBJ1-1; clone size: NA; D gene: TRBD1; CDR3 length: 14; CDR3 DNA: TGTGCCACCAGCAAAAAACAGGGGACCACTGAAGCTTTCTTT; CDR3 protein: CATSKKQGTTEAFF
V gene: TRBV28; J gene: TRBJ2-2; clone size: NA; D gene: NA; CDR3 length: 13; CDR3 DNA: TGTGCCAGCACCCGGTTGAACACCGGGGAGCTGTTTTTT; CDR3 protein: CASTRLNTGELFF
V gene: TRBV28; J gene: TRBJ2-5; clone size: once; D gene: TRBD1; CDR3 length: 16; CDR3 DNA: TGTGCCAGCAGTGGGGGACAGGGCGGGCTCCAAGAGACCCAGTACTTC; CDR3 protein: CASSGGQGGLQETQYF
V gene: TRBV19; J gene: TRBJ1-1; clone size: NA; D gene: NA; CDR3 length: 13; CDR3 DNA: TGTGCCGCCGGGTGGAGGGGGAACACTGAAGCTTTCTTT; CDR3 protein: CAAGWRGNTEAFF
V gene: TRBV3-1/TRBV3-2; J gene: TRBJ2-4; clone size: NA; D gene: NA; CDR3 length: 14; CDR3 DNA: TGTGCCAGCAGCCAAGATGACTTGCGGGACATTCAGTACTTC; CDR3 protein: CASSQDDLRDIQYF
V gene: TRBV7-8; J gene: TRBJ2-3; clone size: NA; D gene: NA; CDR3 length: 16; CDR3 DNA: TGTGCCAGCAGCCCCGCGCTTGAGGGCGGTTCAGATACGCAGTATTTT; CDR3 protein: CASSPALEGGSDTQYF
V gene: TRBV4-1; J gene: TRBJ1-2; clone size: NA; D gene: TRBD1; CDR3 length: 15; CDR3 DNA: TGCGCCAGCAGCCAGGGGGACAGGGAGAGTAGTGGCTACACCTTC; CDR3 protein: CASSQGDRESSGYTF